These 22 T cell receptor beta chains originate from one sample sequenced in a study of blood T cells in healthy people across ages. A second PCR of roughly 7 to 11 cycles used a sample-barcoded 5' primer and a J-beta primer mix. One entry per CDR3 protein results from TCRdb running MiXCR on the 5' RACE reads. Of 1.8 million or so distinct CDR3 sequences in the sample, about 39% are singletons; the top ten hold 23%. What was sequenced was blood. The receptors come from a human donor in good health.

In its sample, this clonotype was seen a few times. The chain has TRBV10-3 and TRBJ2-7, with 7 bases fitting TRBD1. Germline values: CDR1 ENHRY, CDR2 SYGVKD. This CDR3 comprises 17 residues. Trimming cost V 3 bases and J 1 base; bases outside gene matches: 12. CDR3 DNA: TGTGCCATCAGTGAACCTGAGGGGGCTTGGACTTCCTACGAGCAGTACTTC. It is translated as CAISEPEGAWTSYEQYF.

The CDR3 DNA reads TGTGCCAGCGGGCTTCGGGACAGTCCAATGGGGGAACAAGAGACCCAGTACTTC. Amino acids: CASGLRDSPMGEQETQYF. V and J are TRBV13 and TRBJ2-5; 7 bases align to TRBD1. The germline gives CDR1 PRHDT, CDR2 FYEKMQ (reference sequence). The CDR3 is 18 amino acids. V trimming: 8 bases; J trimming: 2 bases; junction bases outside the gene matches: 20.

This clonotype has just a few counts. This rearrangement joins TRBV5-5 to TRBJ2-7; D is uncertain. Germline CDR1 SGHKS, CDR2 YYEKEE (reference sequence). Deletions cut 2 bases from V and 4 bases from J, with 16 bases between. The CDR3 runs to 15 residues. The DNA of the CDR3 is TGTGCCAGCAGCTTAACTCCTCTCGTACGGTACGAGCAGTACTTC. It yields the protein CASSLTPLVRYEQYF. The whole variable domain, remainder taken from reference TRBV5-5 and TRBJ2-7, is DAGVTQSPTHLIKTRGQQVTLRCSPISGHKSVSWYQQVLGQGPQFIFQYYEKEERGRGNFPDRFSARQFPNYSSELNVNALLLGDSALYLCASSLTPLVRYEQYFGPGTRLTVT.

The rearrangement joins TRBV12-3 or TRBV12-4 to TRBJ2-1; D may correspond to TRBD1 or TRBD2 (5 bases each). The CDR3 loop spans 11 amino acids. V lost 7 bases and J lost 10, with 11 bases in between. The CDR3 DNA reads TGTGCCAGCACTGGGGGTGCAGAGCAGTTCTTC. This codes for CASTGGAEQFF.

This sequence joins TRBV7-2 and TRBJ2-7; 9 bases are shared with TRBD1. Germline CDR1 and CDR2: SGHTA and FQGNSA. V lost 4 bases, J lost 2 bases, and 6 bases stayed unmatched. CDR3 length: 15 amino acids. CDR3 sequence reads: CASSSQGQGTYEQYF. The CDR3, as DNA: TGTGCCAGCAGCTCACAGGGACAGGGAACCTACGAGCAGTACTTC.

CDR3: CASSSPLGLSINSIYGYTF. The CDR3 nucleotides read TGTGCCAGCAGCTCACCTTTAGGGTTGTCGATCAATAGTATATATGGCTACACCTTC. The chain couples TRBV7-9 to TRBJ1-2, with D unclear. V dropped 4 bases and J dropped 5 bases, with 29 bases sitting between them. The CDR3 extends over 19 amino acids. Germline V gene data show CDR1 as SEHNR and CDR2 as FQNEAQ (reference sequence).

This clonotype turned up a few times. The DNA of the CDR3 is TGTGCCAGCAGCGAGATTAGCGGGGGGGCCGTACGGGAGACCCAGTACTTC. Translated: CASSEISGGAVRETQYF. This chain connects TRBV6-6 to TRBJ2-5; the match to TRBD2 covers 11 bases. Germline V gives CDR1 MNHNY, CDR2 SVGAGI (reference sequence). The ends lost 6 bases at V and 5 bases at J; junction bases unmatched: 14. This CDR3 is 17 amino acids long.

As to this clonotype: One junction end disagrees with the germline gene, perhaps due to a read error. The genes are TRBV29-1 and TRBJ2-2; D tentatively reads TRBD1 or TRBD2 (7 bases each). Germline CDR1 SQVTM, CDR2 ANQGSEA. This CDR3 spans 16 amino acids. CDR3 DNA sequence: TGCAGCGTTGAAGGGGGGGGGACAGCGAACACCGGGGAACTGTTTTTT. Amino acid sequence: CSVEGGGTANTGELFF.

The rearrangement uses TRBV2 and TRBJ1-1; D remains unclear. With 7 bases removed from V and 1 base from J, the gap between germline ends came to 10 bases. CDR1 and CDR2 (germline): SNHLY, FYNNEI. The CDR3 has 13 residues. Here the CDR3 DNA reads TGTGCCAGCACTGACGTTTCGAACACTGAAGCTTTCTTT. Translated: CASTDVSNTEAFF.

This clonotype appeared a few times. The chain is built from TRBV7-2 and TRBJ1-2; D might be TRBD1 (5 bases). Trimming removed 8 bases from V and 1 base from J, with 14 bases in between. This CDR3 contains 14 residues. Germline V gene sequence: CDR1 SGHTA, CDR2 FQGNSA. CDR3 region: CASSRAGFNYGYTF. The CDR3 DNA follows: TGTGCCAGCTCCAGGGCAGGCTTTAACTATGGCTACACCTTC.

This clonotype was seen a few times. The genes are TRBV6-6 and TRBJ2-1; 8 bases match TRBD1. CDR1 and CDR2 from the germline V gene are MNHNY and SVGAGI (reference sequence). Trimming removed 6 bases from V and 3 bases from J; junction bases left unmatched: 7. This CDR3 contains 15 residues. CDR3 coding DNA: TGTGCCAGCAGCAGGACAGGGAGAGGCTACAATGAGCAGTTCTTC. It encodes CASSRTGRGYNEQFF.

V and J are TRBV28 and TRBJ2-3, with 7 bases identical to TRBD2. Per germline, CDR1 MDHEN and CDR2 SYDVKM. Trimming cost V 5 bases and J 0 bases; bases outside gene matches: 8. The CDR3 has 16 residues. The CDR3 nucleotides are TGTGCCAGCAGTCGTTCCCGGGGGGTTAGCACAGATACGCAGTATTTT. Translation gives CASSRSRGVSTDTQYF.

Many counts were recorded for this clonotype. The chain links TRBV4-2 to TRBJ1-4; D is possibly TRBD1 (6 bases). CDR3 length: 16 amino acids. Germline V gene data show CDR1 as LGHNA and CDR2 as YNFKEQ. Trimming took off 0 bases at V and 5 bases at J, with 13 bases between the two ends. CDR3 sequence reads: CASSQEGAGLNEKLFF. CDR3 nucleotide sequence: TGTGCCAGCAGCCAAGAGGGGGCGGGACTGAATGAAAAACTGTTTTTT.

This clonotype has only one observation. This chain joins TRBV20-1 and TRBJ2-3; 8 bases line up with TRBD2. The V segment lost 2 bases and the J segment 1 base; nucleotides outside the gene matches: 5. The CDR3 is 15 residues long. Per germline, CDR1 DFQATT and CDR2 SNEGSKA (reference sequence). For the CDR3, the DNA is TGCAGTGCTAGAACCCCAGCGGGAGGCACAGATACGCAGTATTTT. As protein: CSARTPAGGTDTQYF.

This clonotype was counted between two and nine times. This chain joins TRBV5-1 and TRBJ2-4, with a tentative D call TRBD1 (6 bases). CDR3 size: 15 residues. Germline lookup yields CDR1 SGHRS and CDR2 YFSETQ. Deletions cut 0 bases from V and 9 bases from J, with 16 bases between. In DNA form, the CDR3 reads TGCGCCAGCAGCTTGGGTCAGGGGAATTGGGCCATTCAGTACTTC. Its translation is CASSLGQGNWAIQYF. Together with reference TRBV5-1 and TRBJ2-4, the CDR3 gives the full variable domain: KAGVTQTPRYLIKTRGQQVTLSCSPISGHRSVSWYQQTPGQGLQFLFEYFSETQRNKGNFPGRFSGRQFSNSRSEMNVSTLELGDSALYLCASSLGQGNWAIQYFGAGTRLSVL.

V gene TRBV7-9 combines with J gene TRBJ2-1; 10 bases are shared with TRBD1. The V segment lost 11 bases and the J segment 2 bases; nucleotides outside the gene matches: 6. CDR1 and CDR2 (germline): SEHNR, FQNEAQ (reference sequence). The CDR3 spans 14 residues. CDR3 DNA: TGTGCCTATAAGGGGACAGGGGCCTACAATGAGCAGTTCTTC. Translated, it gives CAYKGTGAYNEQFF.

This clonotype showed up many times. Written as DNA, the CDR3 is TGTGCCAGCAGTTCAACCTACTACGAGCAGTACTTC. Protein sequence: CASSSTYYEQYF. The chain recombines TRBV7-2 with TRBJ2-7; no firm D call. CDR1 and CDR2 (germline): SGHTA, FQGNSA. The CDR3 spans 12 residues. Trimming removed 6 bases from V and 3 bases from J, with 9 bases in between.

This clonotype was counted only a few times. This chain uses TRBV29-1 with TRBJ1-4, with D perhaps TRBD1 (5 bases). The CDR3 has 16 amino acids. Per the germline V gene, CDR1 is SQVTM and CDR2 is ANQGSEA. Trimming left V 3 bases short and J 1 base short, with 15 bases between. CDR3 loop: CSVDGGSFETNEKLFF. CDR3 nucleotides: TGCAGCGTTGACGGGGGGAGTTTTGAAACTAATGAAAAACTGTTTTTT.

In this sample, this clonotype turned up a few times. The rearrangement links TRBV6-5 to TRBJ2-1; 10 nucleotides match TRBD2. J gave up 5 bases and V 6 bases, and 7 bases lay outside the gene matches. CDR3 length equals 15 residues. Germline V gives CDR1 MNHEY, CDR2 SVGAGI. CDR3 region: CASSLSGGADNEQFF. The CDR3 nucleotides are TGTGCCAGCAGCCTGAGCGGGGGGGCCGACAATGAGCAGTTCTTC.

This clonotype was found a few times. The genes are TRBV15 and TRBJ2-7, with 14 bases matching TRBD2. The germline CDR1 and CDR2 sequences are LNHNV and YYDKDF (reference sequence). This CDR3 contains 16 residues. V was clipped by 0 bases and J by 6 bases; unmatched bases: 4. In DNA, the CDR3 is TGTGCCACCAGCAGAGATAGAGGGACTAGCGGGGGCGAGCAGTACTTC. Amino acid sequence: CATSRDRGTSGGEQYF.

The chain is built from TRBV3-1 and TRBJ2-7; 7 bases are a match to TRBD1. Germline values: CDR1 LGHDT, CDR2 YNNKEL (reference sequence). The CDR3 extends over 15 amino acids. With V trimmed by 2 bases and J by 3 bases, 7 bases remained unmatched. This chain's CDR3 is CASSQTGEMNYEQYF. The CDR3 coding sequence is TGTGCCAGCAGCCAAACAGGGGAAATGAACTACGAGCAGTACTTC.

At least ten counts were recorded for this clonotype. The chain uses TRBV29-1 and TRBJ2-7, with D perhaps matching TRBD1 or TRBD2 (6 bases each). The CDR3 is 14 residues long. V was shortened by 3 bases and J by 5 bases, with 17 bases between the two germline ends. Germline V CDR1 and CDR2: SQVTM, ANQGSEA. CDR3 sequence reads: CSVDGGYGGDEQYF. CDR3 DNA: TGCAGCGTTGACGGGGGCTACGGTGGGGACGAGCAGTACTTC.